Shown below are 25 T cell receptor beta chains from a single sample sequenced in a study of human T cells and chemical hapten exposure. One entry per CDR3 protein results from TCRdb running MiXCR on the RACE reads. Of about 95,000 distinct CDR3 sequences in the sample, about an eighth were seen once. Time point meaning: patch test 2, 6 weeks after DPC sensitization. Treatment given: therapeutic diphenylcyclopropenone sensitization with weekly scalp DPC. Sequenced here: whole blood, sampled in connection with sensitization to the hapten diphenylcyclopropenone (DPC). These receptors were obtained from a woman between 35 and 50 years old with alopecia areata. Some clones in this sample may be carry-over from other donors' samples.

This clonotype was detected ten times or more. J is TRBJ2-7 and V is TRBV4-3; TRBD2 aligns across 9 bases. The trim removed 2 bases at V and 0 bases at J, leaving 5 bases unmatched. The CDR3 covers 16 residues. Germline CDR1 LGHNA, CDR2 YSLEER. For the CDR3, the DNA is TGCGCCAGCAGCCAACAGGCGGGAGGGAGCTCCTACGAGCAGTACTTC. Protein sequence: CASSQQAGGSSYEQYF.

This sequence joins TRBV6-6 and TRBJ1-2; no clear D gene. This CDR3 is built from 10 residues. Trimming removed 3 bases from V and 6 bases from J, with 2 bases in between. The germline gives CDR1 MNHNY, CDR2 SVGAGI (reference sequence). CDR3 in DNA: TGTGCCAGCAGTTATAATGGCTACACCTTC. Protein sequence: CASSYNGYTF.

This clonotype was counted between two and nine times. This chain links TRBV7-2 with TRBJ1-5; D possibly corresponds to TRBD1 (6 bases). The CDR3 contains 18 residues. V was pared by 5 bases and J by 0 bases, with 20 bases between. Germline-derived CDR1 and CDR2 are SGHTA and FQGNSA. The CDR3, as DNA: TGTGCCAGCAGCCCGGACAGCGGAAGCCGTTATAGCAATCAGCCCCAGCATTTT. Protein product: CASSPDSGSRYSNQPQHF.

The chain links TRBV27 to TRBJ2-3; D remains ambiguous. V lost 5 bases and J lost 5, with 17 bases in between. Germline CDR1 is MNHEY and CDR2 is SMNVEV (reference sequence). This CDR3 is built from 15 residues. Here the CDR3 reads CASSRPFLGQDTQYF. The CDR3 nucleotides read TGTGCCAGCAGTCGCCCGTTCCTCGGGCAAGATACGCAGTATTTT.

Points on this clonotype: Given a much more abundant clone one base away, this may be a read error. V is TRBV9 and J is TRBJ1-2, with D hard to call. Germline CDR1 and CDR2: SGDLS and YYNGEE. The CDR3 covers 13 residues. V lost 0 bases to trimming and J lost 2 bases, with 5 bases between them. The CDR3 spells CASSVVGNYGYTF. The CDR3 DNA reads TGTGCCAGCAGCGTAGTGGGGAACTATGGCTACACCTTC.

This clonotype showed up many times. V and J are TRBV11-2 and TRBJ2-7; perhaps TRBD1 as D (5 bases). The CDR3 sequence is 13 residues long. Germline lookup yields CDR1 SGHAT and CDR2 FQNNGV. Deletions cut 4 bases from V and 4 bases from J, with 11 bases between. The CDR3 loop reads CASSSTSGYEQYF. The CDR3 region has the DNA TGTGCCAGCAGCTCAACCTCAGGGTACGAGCAGTACTTC.

This clonotype was counted ten times or more. The gene calls are TRBV5-6 and TRBJ1-1, with D maybe TRBD1 (5 bases). Between the trimmed V and J ends, which lost 0 bases and 3 bases, there was a span of 12 bases. This CDR3 comprises 15 residues. Germline assignment: CDR1 SGHDT and CDR2 YYEEEE. The CDR3 coding sequence is TGTGCCAGCAGCTTGGTTAGGGGTGCCGACACTGAAGCTTTCTTT. Residues: CASSLVRGADTEAFF.

This clonotype was seen more than once but under ten times. The chain couples TRBV7-9 to TRBJ2-1; 12 nucleotides agree with TRBD2. After removal of 4 bases from V and 8 bases from J, the junction contained 6 bases not matched to a gene. The CDR3 runs to 15 residues. CDR1 SEHNR and CDR2 FQNEAQ come from the germline V gene (reference sequence). The CDR3 spells CASSSTSGRFYEQFF. The CDR3 DNA reads TGTGCCAGCAGCTCGACTAGCGGGAGATTCTATGAGCAGTTCTTC. Full variable domain (rest looked up from reference TRBV7-9 and TRBJ2-1): DTGVSQNPRHKITKRGQNVTFRCDPISEHNRLYWYRQTLGQGPEFLTYFQNEAQLEKSRLLSDRFSAERPKGSFSTLEIQRTEQGDSAMYLCASSSTSGRFYEQFFGPGTRLTVL.

This clonotype was seen a handful of times. The chain recombines TRBV28 with TRBJ2-3; the match to TRBD2 covers 7 bases. In germline, CDR1 is MDHEN, CDR2 SYDVKM. J gave up 6 bases and V 6 bases, and 9 bases lay outside the gene matches. CDR3 length equals 14 residues. CDR3 amino acids: CASRTRGRGDTQYF. The CDR3 region has the DNA TGTGCCAGCAGAACTCGCGGGAGAGGTGATACGCAGTATTTT. The whole variable domain, filled in from reference TRBV28 and TRBJ2-3, reads DVKVTQSSRYLVKRTGEKVFLECVQDMDHENMFWYRQDPGLGLRLIYFSYDVKMKEKGDIPEGYSVSREKKERFSLILESASTNQTSMYLCASRTRGRGDTQYFGPGTRLTVL.

The table lists this clonotype with many counts. The chain is built from TRBV30 and TRBJ2-5; 8 bases are a match to TRBD2. The germline CDR1 and CDR2 sequences are GTSNPN and SVGIG (reference sequence). CDR3 length: 15 amino acids. V shed 5 bases, J shed 2 bases, and the junction held 10 bases outside the gene matches. The chain's CDR3 is CAWGSGGVLQETQYF. CDR3 in DNA: TGTGCCTGGGGCTCGGGGGGGGTCCTACAAGAGACCCAGTACTTC.

A few counts support this clonotype. The gene calls are TRBV2 and TRBJ2-1; D is possibly TRBD1 (6 bases). This CDR3 contains 13 residues. Trimming removed 8 bases from V and 2 bases from J, with 10 bases in between. Germline CDR1 SNHLY, CDR2 FYNNEI. The CDR3: CASRRGTYNEQFF. The CDR3 coding sequence is TGTGCCAGCCGCAGGGGCACCTACAATGAGCAGTTCTTC.

This clonotype was seen repeatedly, ten times or more. The chain recombines TRBV28 with TRBJ2-5, with 7 bases fitting TRBD1. Germline CDR1 and CDR2: MDHEN and SYDVKM. The CDR3 sequence is 15 residues long. V was pared by 5 bases and J by 3 bases, with 9 bases of the junction left unmatched. This chain's CDR3 is CASSLRTGPKETQYF. CDR3 nucleotides: TGTGCCAGCAGTCTCCGGACAGGACCGAAAGAGACCCAGTACTTC.

The J gene is TRBJ2-5, the V gene TRBV5-4, with unresolved D. CDR1 is SGHNT, CDR2 YYREEE, per germline (reference sequence). The CDR3 length is 12 residues. The ends were cut back, 2 bases at V and 5 bases at J, with 7 bases in the middle. The CDR3 region has the DNA TGTGCCAGCAGCTTATTAGGGGAGACCCAGTACTTC. This gives the protein CASSLLGETQYF.

The sample holds a few counts of this clonotype. The chain has TRBV12-5 and TRBJ2-5; D may be TRBD1 (6 bases). The germline CDR1 and CDR2 sequences are LGHNT and FRNRAP. The V end was cut by 4 bases, the J end by 3 bases, with 15 bases between. The length of the CDR3 is 15 residues. DNA of the CDR3: TGTGCTAGTGGTTCCAGAACAGGGAAGAAAGAGACCCAGTACTTC. Translation: CASGSRTGKKETQYF.

This clonotype occurred many times. This sequence joins TRBV18 and TRBJ1-1; D may be TRBD1 (6 bases). Deletions cut 6 bases from V and 3 bases from J, with 17 bases between. Germline V CDR1 and CDR2: KGHSH, LQKENI. This CDR3 has 15 residues. The CDR3 here is CASSPSPNRDTEAFF. The CDR3 DNA reads TGTGCCAGCTCCCCTAGCCCAAACAGGGACACTGAAGCTTTCTTT. Supplemented by reference TRBV18 and TRBJ1-1, the full variable domain reads NAGVMQNPRHLVRRRGQEARLRCSPMKGHSHVYWYRQLPEEGLKFMVYLQKENIIDESGMPKERFSAEFPKEGPSILRIQQVVRGDSAAYFCASSPSPNRDTEAFFGQGTRLTVV.

This clonotype was seen a handful of times. The V and J genes are TRBV28 and TRBJ1-4; D remains ambiguous. CDR3 length: 14 residues. The V gene's germline CDR1 is MDHEN and CDR2 SYDVKM. The ends were cut back, 9 bases at V and 8 bases at J, with 19 bases in the middle. The CDR3 nucleotides are TGTGCCAGTTGGGCGGCGGGATTTCCAGAAAAACTGTTTTTT. Translation gives CASWAAGFPEKLFF.

The genes are TRBV6-5 and TRBJ1-1, with D unclear. CDR3 length: 14 amino acids. From germline, CDR1 is MNHEY and CDR2 SVGAGI. Deletions cut 5 bases from V and 4 bases from J, with 14 bases between. CDR3 bases: TGTGCCAGCAGTAACCCGTGGCAGGCCACTGAAGCTTTCTTT. Its translation: CASSNPWQATEAFF.

J is TRBJ1-1 and V is TRBV7-3; D unresolved. The germline CDR1 and CDR2 sequences are SGHTA and FQGTGA. Trimming took 5 bases from V and 1 from J, leaving 8 bases between them. The CDR3 is 13 residues long. CDR3 amino acids: CASSPLGNTEAFF. The CDR3 nucleotides are TGTGCCAGCAGCCCGTTGGGGAACACTGAAGCTTTCTTT.

The rearrangement links TRBV7-9 to TRBJ1-3; D is unclear. The CDR3 consists of 14 residues. Trimming removed 3 bases at V and 2 bases at J, with 8 bases between. CDR1 and CDR2 from the germline V gene are SEHNR and FQNEAQ (reference sequence). CDR3 sequence reads: CASSFGEAGNTIYF. For the CDR3, the DNA is TGTGCCAGCAGCTTCGGGGAGGCTGGAAACACCATATATTTT.

This clonotype has a count of ten or more. The CDR3 DNA reads TGTGCCAGCAGTCCCGGGGGGACATTTGAGTCACCCCTCCACTTT. This translates into CASSPGGTFESPLHF. V is TRBV6-5 and J is TRBJ1-6; weak D call: TRBD1 (6 bases). This CDR3 contains 15 residues. Trimming took off 5 bases at V and 10 bases at J, with 18 bases between the two ends. Germline CDR1 MNHEY, CDR2 SVGAGI.

This clonotype was seen only a few times. The rearrangement uses TRBV12-3 or TRBV12-4 and TRBJ1-2; no clear D gene. The CDR3 has 15 amino acids. Trimming shortened V by 5 bases and J by 6 bases, and 19 bases separated the two germline ends. The CDR3 sequence: CASSVAGTEGHGYTF. For the CDR3, the DNA is TGTGCCAGCAGTGTCGCCGGTACCGAAGGTCATGGCTACACCTTC.

This clonotype was detected ten times or more. The CDR3 is CASSSKQGPSTGELFF. CDR3 DNA: TGTGCCAGCAGCTCTAAACAGGGGCCCTCCACCGGGGAGCTGTTTTTT. The chain employs TRBV7-2 and TRBJ2-2, with 7 bases that match TRBD1. This CDR3 region has 16 residues. Germline V lookup: CDR1 SGHTA, CDR2 FQGNSA. Germline trimming cut 4 bases from V and 4 bases from J; bases unmatched to any gene: 9.

For this clonotype: A much larger clone is a single base away; this may be a read error. CDR3 sequence: CGVQTGLSSYEQYF. Written as DNA, the CDR3 is TGCGGCGTCCAAACAGGGCTGAGCTCCTACGAGCAGTACTTC. The chain uses TRBV29-1 and TRBJ2-7; D may be TRBD1 (6 bases). The CDR3 is 14 amino acids. Per the germline V gene, CDR1 is SQVTM and CDR2 is ANQGSEA.

There are a few counts of this clonotype. This chain joins TRBV7-8 and TRBJ1-5; D uncertain. Trimming stripped 0 bases from V and 2 bases from J, with 5 bases between. CDR1 is SGHVS and CDR2 is FQNEAQ in the germline V gene. This CDR3 spans 14 amino acids. The CDR3, as DNA: TGTGCCAGCAGCTTAGCCCCGGGCAATCAGCCCCAGCATTTT. This sequence encodes CASSLAPGNQPQHF.

In its sample, this clonotype was seen a few times. V is TRBV7-2 and J is TRBJ2-2, with D possibly being TRBD1 (6 bases). The CDR3 covers 14 residues. Germline V lookup: CDR1 SGHTA, CDR2 FQGNSA. V was shortened by 5 bases and J by 5 bases, with 12 bases between the two germline ends. The CDR3 here is CASSGPQGTGELFF. CDR3 sequence (DNA): TGTGCCAGCAGCGGACCGCAGGGGACCGGGGAGCTGTTTTTT.